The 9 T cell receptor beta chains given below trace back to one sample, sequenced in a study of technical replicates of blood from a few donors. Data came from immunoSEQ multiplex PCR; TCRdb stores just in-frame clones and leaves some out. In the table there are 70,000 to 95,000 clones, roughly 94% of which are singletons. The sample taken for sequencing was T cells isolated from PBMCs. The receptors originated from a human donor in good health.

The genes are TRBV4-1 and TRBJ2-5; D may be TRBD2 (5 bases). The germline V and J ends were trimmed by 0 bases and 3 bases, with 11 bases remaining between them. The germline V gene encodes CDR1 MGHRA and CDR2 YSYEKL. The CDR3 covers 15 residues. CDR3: CASSQDFEGEETQYF. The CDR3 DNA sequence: TGCGCCAGCAGCCAAGATTTTGAGGGAGAAGAGACCCAGTACTTC.

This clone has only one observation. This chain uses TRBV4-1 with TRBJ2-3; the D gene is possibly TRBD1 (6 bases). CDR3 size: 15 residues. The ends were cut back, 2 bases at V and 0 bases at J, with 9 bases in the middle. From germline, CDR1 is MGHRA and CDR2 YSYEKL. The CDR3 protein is CASSQWTASTDTQYF. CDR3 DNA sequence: TGCGCCAGCAGCCAATGGACAGCTAGCACAGATACGCAGTATTTT.

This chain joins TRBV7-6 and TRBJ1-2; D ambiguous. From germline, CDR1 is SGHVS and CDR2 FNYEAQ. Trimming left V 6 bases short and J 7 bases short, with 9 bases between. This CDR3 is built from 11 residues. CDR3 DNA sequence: TGTGCCAGCAGAGTGGGAGGTGGCTACACCTTC. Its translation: CASRVGGGYTF.

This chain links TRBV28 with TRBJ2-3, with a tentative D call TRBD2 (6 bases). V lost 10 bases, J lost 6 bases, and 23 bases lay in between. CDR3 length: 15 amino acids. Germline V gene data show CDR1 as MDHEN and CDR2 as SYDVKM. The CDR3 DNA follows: TGTGCCACCAAGGCTAGCGATCCGACGTGGGATACGCAGTATTTT. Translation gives CATKASDPTWDTQYF.

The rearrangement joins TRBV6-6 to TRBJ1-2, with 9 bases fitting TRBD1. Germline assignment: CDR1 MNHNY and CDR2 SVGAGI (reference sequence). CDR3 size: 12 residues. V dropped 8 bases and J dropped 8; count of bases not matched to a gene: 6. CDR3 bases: TGTGCCAGCCAAGGACAGGGGCAAGGCTACACCTTC. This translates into CASQGQGQGYTF.

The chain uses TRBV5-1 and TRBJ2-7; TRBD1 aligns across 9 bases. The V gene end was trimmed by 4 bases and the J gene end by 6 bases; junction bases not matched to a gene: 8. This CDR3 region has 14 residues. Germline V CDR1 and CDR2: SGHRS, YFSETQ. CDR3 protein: CASSNGQGPSEQYF. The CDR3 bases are TGCGCCAGCAGCAACGGACAGGGGCCAAGCGAGCAGTACTTC.

CDR3 bases: TGCAGCGTTGAAGCCCGACTAGTGGGCCCGGGTACGCAGTATTTT. Its translation is CSVEARLVGPGTQYF. The genes are TRBV29-1 and TRBJ2-3; weak D call: TRBD2 (6 bases). The V and J ends lost 1 base and 8 bases respectively, with 19 bases between them. The CDR3 consists of 15 residues. CDR1 is SQVTM, CDR2 ANQGSEA, per germline.

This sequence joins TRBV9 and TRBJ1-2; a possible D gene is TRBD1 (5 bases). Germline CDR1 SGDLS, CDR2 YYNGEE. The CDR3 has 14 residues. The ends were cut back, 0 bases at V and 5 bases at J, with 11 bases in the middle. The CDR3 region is CASSVEQRGYGYTF. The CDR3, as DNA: TGTGCCAGCAGCGTAGAACAACGGGGGTATGGCTACACCTTC.

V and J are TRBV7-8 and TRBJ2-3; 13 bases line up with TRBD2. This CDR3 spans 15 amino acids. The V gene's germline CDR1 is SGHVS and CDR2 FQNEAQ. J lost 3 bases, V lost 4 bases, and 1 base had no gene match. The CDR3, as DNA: TGTGCCAGCAGCTCGGGACTAGCGGGAACAGATACGCAGTATTTT. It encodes CASSSGLAGTDTQYF.